A single sample gave rise to the 25 T cell receptor beta chains below, sequenced in a study of cytomegalovirus exposure and HLA in healthy donors. With 60 Vbeta and 13 Jbeta primers, the PCR was carried out. Repertoires were generated with immunoSEQ multiplex PCR, while TCRdb's copy carries only in-frame clones and drops some. The data hold 85,000 to 120,000 clones, with around four fifths observed a single time. Material: PBMCs. The receptors stem from a man aged 50 to 60 in good health and CMV-seronegative.

V gene TRBV4-2 combines with J gene TRBJ2-1, with a weak D call TRBD2 (5 bases). CDR3 length equals 14 residues. Germline V CDR1 and CDR2: LGHNA, YNFKEQ. Trimming took 4 bases from V and 7 from J, leaving 14 bases between them. This chain's CDR3 is CASSLGVRDNEQFF. In nucleotides, the CDR3 is TGTGCCAGCAGCCTGGGAGTTAGGGATAATGAGCAGTTCTTC.

This chain uses TRBV23-1 with TRBJ2-2; a possible D gene is TRBD2 (5 bases). TRBV23-1 is classed as an ORF, of uncertain function. V was clipped by 4 bases and J by 6 bases, with 6 bases between them. This CDR3 is 12 amino acids long. DNA of the CDR3: TGCGCCAGCAGTCCGGAGGCCGGGGAGCTGTTTTTT. This sequence encodes CASSPEAGELFF.

The V call is TRBV6-5, the J call TRBJ1-2; 7 nucleotides line up with TRBD1. With V trimmed by 0 bases and J by 4 bases, 5 bases remained unmatched. CDR1 MNHEY and CDR2 SVGAGI come from the germline V gene. This CDR3 has 15 amino acids. CDR3 amino acids: CASSYSSRDSYGYTF. In DNA form, the CDR3 reads TGTGCCAGCAGTTACTCCAGCCGGGACAGCTATGGCTACACCTTC.

The J gene is TRBJ2-5, the V gene TRBV30; TRBD2 matches 13 bases. The junction had 4 bases not matched to a gene; V was cut back by 2 bases and J by 4 bases. The CDR3 runs 15 residues. Germline lookup yields CDR1 GTSNPN and CDR2 SVGIG (reference sequence). The CDR3 region has the DNA TGTGCCTGGAGTACTAGCGGGGGGGCAGGAGAGACCCAGTACTTC. Amino acids: CAWSTSGGAGETQYF.

This chain links TRBV27 with TRBJ2-1, with 9 nucleotides matching TRBD2. The CDR3 is 15 amino acids. V was clipped by 3 bases and J by 9 bases; unmatched bases: 9. CDR1 is MNHEY and CDR2 is SMNVEV in the germline V gene (reference sequence). CDR3 sequence reads: CASSLVRGGSSEQFF. The DNA of the CDR3 is TGTGCCAGCAGTTTGGTGCGGGGGGGCTCGAGTGAGCAGTTCTTC.

The chain links TRBV27 to TRBJ1-4; D call uncertain. The CDR3 spans 13 residues. V lost 5 bases and J 10 bases, leaving 14 bases between the germline ends. The germline CDR1 and CDR2 sequences are MNHEY and SMNVEV (reference sequence). CDR3 sequence: CASSQTGLAKLFF. In DNA, the CDR3 is TGTGCCAGCAGTCAGACTGGACTGGCAAAACTGTTTTTT.

The CDR3: CASSPVQPQHF. CDR3 sequence (DNA): TGTGCCAGCAGCCCAGTACAGCCCCAGCATTTT. The chain joins TRBV7-7 to TRBJ1-5, with D uncertain. This CDR3 comprises 11 residues. The V and J ends lost 5 bases and 7 bases respectively, with 6 bases between them. The germline gives CDR1 SSHAT, CDR2 FNYEAQ (reference sequence). The entire variable domain, with the rest obtained from reference TRBV7-7 and TRBJ1-5, is as follows: GAGVSQSPRYKVTKRGQDVTLRCDPISSHATLYWYQQALGQGPEFLTYFNYEAQPDKSGLPSDRFSAERPEGSISTLTIQRTEQRDSAMYRCASSPVQPQHFGDGTRLSIL.

The V call is TRBV27, the J call TRBJ1-1; D call uncertain. CDR3 length: 16 residues. In germline, CDR1 is MNHEY, CDR2 SMNVEV (reference sequence). Trimming stripped 10 bases from V and 1 base from J, with 22 bases between. This chain's CDR3 is CANMGERENPNTEAFF. In DNA form, the CDR3 reads TGTGCCAACATGGGTGAGAGGGAGAACCCGAACACTGAAGCTTTCTTT.

V gene TRBV9 combines with J gene TRBJ1-1; the match to TRBD1 covers 9 bases. The junction had 13 bases not matched to a gene; V was cut back by 0 bases and J by 1 base. The length of the CDR3 is 19 residues. The germline V gene has CDR1 SGDLS and CDR2 YYNGEE. CDR3 nucleotides: TGTGCCAGCAGCGTAGCGGGAGTAGGGACAGGGAGGGAGAACACTGAAGCTTTCTTT. This sequence encodes CASSVAGVGTGRENTEAFF.

The genes are TRBV7-9 and TRBJ2-5; D might be TRBD1 (6 bases). This CDR3 spans 14 amino acids. V lost 1 base to trimming and J lost 5 bases, with 11 bases between them. Looked up from germline, CDR1 is SEHNR and CDR2 is FQNEAQ (reference sequence). The CDR3 nucleotides are TGTGCCAGCAGCTTAGTCGGGCAGGGGGAGACCCAGTACTTC. Protein product: CASSLVGQGETQYF.

J is TRBJ2-3 and V is TRBV5-1; 9 bases are shared with TRBD1. Trimming removed 3 bases from V and 2 bases from J; junction bases left unmatched: 7. The CDR3 totals 16 residues. CDR1 and CDR2 from the germline V gene are SGHRS and YFSETQ. CDR3 coding DNA: TGCGCCAGCAGCTGGGCCGGGACAGGGAACACAGATACGCAGTATTTT. As protein: CASSWAGTGNTDTQYF.

This chain uses TRBV30 with TRBJ2-1; the D gene is possibly TRBD2 (7 bases). CDR1 is GTSNPN, CDR2 SVGIG, per germline (reference sequence). The V end lost 0 bases, the J end lost 8 bases, and 14 bases lay between the germline ends. The CDR3 loop spans 14 amino acids. Here the CDR3 DNA reads TGTGCCTGGAGTGTAGGGGGGGGAAGCGATGAGCAGTTCTTC. Amino acid sequence: CAWSVGGGSDEQFF.

This chain links TRBV11-2 with TRBJ2-7; maybe TRBD2 (5 bases). Looked up from germline, CDR1 is SGHAT and CDR2 is FQNNGV. Trimming removed 2 bases at V and 5 bases at J, with 16 bases between. The CDR3 length is 15 residues. This CDR3 reads CASSLRGSILDEQYV. CDR3 nucleotides: TGTGCCAGCAGCTTAAGAGGGTCTATCTTAGACGAGCAGTACGTC.

V and J are TRBV6-5 and TRBJ1-3; D possibly corresponds to TRBD1 (5 bases). This CDR3 spans 15 amino acids. Between the trimmed V and J ends, which lost 8 bases and 0 bases, there was a span of 14 bases. Germline CDR1 reads MNHEY; CDR2 reads SVGAGI. In nucleotides, the CDR3 is TGTGCCAGCTCCGTGGAGGGGTCCTCTGGAAACACCATATATTTT. Protein product: CASSVEGSSGNTIYF.

As regards this clone: Other DNA sequences in this sample translate to the same CDR3. The genes are TRBV30 and TRBJ1-1, with TRBD1 identical over 7 bases. The CDR3 spans 13 residues. Germline V CDR1 and CDR2: GTSNPN, SVGIG (reference sequence). J gave up 5 bases and V 2 bases, and 5 bases lay outside the gene matches. The CDR3: CAWSRQGGTEAFF. The CDR3 DNA follows: TGTGCCTGGAGTCGACAGGGAGGAACTGAAGCTTTCTTT.

This clone was counted only a few times. The rearrangement joins TRBV6-5 to TRBJ1-6, with D perhaps matching TRBD1 (6 bases). CDR1 and CDR2 from the germline V gene are MNHEY and SVGAGI. Trimming shortened V by 0 bases and J by 9 bases, and 9 bases separated the two germline ends. This CDR3 comprises 14 residues. The chain's CDR3 is CASSYSQGFSPLHF. DNA of the CDR3: TGTGCCAGCAGTTACTCGCAGGGGTTTTCACCCCTCCACTTT.

The V call is TRBV5-1, the J call TRBJ1-2; 8 nucleotides line up with TRBD1. The CDR3 covers 17 residues. CDR1 and CDR2 from the germline V gene are SGHRS and YFSETQ. V lost 4 bases, J lost 4 bases, and 15 bases stayed unmatched. CDR3 sequence: CASSQLPQGAIIYGYTF. The DNA for the CDR3 is TGCGCCAGCAGCCAATTACCTCAGGGGGCGATAATCTATGGCTACACCTTC.

The chain uses TRBV6-1 and TRBJ2-2; 9 bases line up with TRBD2. After removal of 4 bases from V and 5 bases from J, the junction contained 11 bases not matched to a gene. Per the germline V gene, CDR1 is MNHNS and CDR2 is SASEGT. This CDR3 region has 17 residues. The CDR3 protein is CASSARRGGARTGELFF. The DNA for the CDR3 is TGTGCCAGCAGTGCCCGCCGCGGGGGGGCCCGAACCGGGGAGCTGTTTTTT.

In this sample, this clone turned up a few times. V is TRBV5-8 and J is TRBJ1-1; the D gene is possibly TRBD1 (6 bases). V was shortened by 4 bases and J by 0 bases, with 7 bases between the two germline ends. The CDR3 is made up of 13 amino acids. Per germline, CDR1 SGHTS and CDR2 YDEGEE. The CDR3: CASSGGMNTEAFF. The CDR3 DNA reads as TGTGCCAGCAGCGGGGGCATGAACACTGAAGCTTTCTTT.

This clone turned up a few times. The chain couples TRBV30 to TRBJ1-2; weak D call: TRBD1 (6 bases). The germline CDR1 and CDR2 sequences are GTSNPN and SVGIG (reference sequence). CDR3 length: 13 residues. The V end lost 5 bases, the J end lost 6 bases, and 16 bases lay between the germline ends. CDR3 bases: TGTGCCTGGGATTTACAGGGAGTAGATGGCTACACCTTC. This sequence encodes CAWDLQGVDGYTF.

This sequence joins TRBV27 and TRBJ2-1, with a possible D match to TRBD1 (6 bases). The CDR3 is 15 residues long. Germline V CDR1 and CDR2: MNHEY, SMNVEV (reference sequence). V lost 3 bases and J 2 bases, leaving 11 bases between the germline ends. The CDR3 spells CASSFRGMTYNEQFF. CDR3 in DNA: TGTGCCAGCAGTTTCAGGGGTATGACCTACAATGAGCAGTTCTTC.

The V and J genes are TRBV27 and TRBJ1-5; no reliable D call. V was trimmed by 6 bases and J by 0 bases, leaving 6 bases between them. The CDR3 loop spans 13 amino acids. Germline values: CDR1 MNHEY, CDR2 SMNVEV (reference sequence). CDR3 coding DNA: TGTGCCAGCAGCACCTATAGCAATCAGCCCCAGCATTTT. Protein: CASSTYSNQPQHF.

The chain employs TRBV7-6 and TRBJ2-5; TRBD1 is a possible D gene (6 bases). This CDR3 comprises 14 residues. Germline V gives CDR1 SGHVS, CDR2 FNYEAQ. Between the trimmed V and J ends, which lost 5 bases and 0 bases, there was a span of 10 bases. The CDR3 sequence: CASSPRTDQETQYF. Written as DNA, the CDR3 is TGTGCCAGCAGCCCAAGGACAGACCAAGAGACCCAGTACTTC.

The V and J genes are TRBV7-3 and TRBJ2-3, with TRBD2 matching over 12 bases. V lost 5 bases, J lost 6 bases, and 9 bases stayed unmatched. Per the germline V gene, CDR1 is SGHTA and CDR2 is FQGTGA. There are 16 residues in the CDR3. The CDR3 DNA reads as TGTGCCAGCAGCGAAGGACTAGCGGGGCCGGGGGATACGCAGTATTTT. The encoded protein is CASSEGLAGPGDTQYF.

V is TRBV5-1 and J is TRBJ2-3; D gene ambiguous. This CDR3 contains 17 residues. Germline assignment: CDR1 SGHRS and CDR2 YFSETQ. Between the trimmed V and J ends, which lost 1 base and 3 bases, there was a span of 18 bases. The chain's CDR3 is CASSLRLDFLTTDTQYF. The CDR3 DNA reads TGCGCCAGCAGCTTGCGGCTCGACTTCCTAACAACAGATACGCAGTATTTT.